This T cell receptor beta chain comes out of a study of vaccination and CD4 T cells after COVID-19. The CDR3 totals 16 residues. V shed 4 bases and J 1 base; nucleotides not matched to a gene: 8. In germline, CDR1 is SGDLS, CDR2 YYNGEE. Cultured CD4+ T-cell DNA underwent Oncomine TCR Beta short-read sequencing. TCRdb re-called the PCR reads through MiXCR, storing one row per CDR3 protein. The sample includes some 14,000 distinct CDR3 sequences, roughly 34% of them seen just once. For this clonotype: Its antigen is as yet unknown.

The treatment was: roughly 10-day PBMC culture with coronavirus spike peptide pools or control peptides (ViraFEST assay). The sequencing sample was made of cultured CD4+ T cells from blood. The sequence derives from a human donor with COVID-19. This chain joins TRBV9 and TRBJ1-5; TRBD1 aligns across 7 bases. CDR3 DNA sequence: TGTGCCAGCAGCCGCACAGGGGCCGGGAGCAATCAGCCCCAGCATTTT. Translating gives CASSRTGAGSNQPQHF.